This T cell receptor beta chain was sequenced during a study of CD8 T cells in Susac syndrome. About this clonotype itself: What it recognizes is unknown.

RNA, at about 0.45 to 1 ug, was reverse transcribed with random hexamers. A multiplex approach, immunoSEQ multiplex PCR, amplified TCR beta CDR3 across 54 Vbeta and 13 Jbeta. TCRdb analysed the immunoSEQ multiplex PCR reads with MiXCR anew, one entry per CDR3 protein. The sample carries more than 150,000 distinct CDR3 sequences, approximately 95% recorded once. V lost 1 base and J lost 7, with 10 bases in between. From germline, CDR1 is MGHDK and CDR2 SYGVNS. The CDR3 is made up of 14 amino acids. Study-wide results and caveats: Among people with Susac, CD8+ clonal expansion was greatest in TEMRA cells and active patients. Acknowledgment was made by the study that its TCR sequencing and HLA analysis involved a relatively small number of individuals.

Sequences were obtained from CD8+ T cells from PBMCs. This sequence was found in a human donor with Susac syndrome. The chain is built from TRBV25-1 and TRBJ2-2, with TRBD2 as a possible D gene (6 bases). The CDR3 region is CASSELEGLGELFF. The CDR3 DNA reads TGTGCCAGCAGTGAATTGGAGGGTCTCGGGGAGCTGTTTTTT. Together with reference TRBV25-1 and TRBJ2-2, the CDR3 gives the full variable domain: EADIYQTPRYLVIGTGKKITLECSQTMGHDKMYWYQQDPGMELHLIHYSYGVNSTEKGDLSSESTVSRIRTEHFPLTLESARPSHTSQYLCASSELEGLGELFFGEGSRLTVL.